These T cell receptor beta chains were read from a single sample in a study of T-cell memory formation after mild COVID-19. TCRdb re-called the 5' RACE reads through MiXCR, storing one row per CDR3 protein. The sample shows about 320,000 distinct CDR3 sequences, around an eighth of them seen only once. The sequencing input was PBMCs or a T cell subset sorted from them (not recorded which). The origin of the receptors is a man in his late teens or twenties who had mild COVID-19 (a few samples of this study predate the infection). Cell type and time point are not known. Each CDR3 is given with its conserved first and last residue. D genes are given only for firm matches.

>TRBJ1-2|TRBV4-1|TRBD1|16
CASSLPGTAANYGYTF
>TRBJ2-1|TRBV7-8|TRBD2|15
CASRNLAGGLGEQFF
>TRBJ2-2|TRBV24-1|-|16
CATSEWTAANTGELFF
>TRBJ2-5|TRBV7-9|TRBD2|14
CASSHGRVQETQYF
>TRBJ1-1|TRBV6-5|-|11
CASMSGTEAFF
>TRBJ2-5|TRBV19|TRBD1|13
CASSRTGEETQYF
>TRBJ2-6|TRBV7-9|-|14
CASQVGPGANVLTF
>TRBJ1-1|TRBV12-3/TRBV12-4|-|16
CASSLAARPVGTEAFF
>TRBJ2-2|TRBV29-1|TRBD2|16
CSVEVLGGGYAGELFF
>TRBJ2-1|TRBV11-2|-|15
CASSFDTGSYNEQFF
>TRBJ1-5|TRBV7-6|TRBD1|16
CASSSTGGRSNQPQHF
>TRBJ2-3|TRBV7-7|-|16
CASSLGLGIGTDTQYF
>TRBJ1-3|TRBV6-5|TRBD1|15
CASTPGQGGFNTIYF
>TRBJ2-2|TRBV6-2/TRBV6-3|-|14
CASIGYPVTGELFF
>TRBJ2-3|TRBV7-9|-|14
CASSFVRGPDTQYF
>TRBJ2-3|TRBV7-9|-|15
CASSPSSVSTDTQYF
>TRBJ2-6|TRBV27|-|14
CASSFGRGANVLTF
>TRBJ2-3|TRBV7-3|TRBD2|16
CASSELAGGLTDTQYF
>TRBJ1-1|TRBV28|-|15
CASSLDPWSKTEAFF
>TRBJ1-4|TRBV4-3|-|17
CASSQEPDRTTNEKLFF
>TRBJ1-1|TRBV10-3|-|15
CAISEGPEKNTEAFF
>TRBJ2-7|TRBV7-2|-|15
CASSSSLSSSYEQYF
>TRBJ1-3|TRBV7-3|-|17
CASSLWGGLSSGNTIYF
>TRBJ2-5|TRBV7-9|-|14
CASSLVGYDETQYF
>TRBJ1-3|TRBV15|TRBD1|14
CATSRGDRGNTIYF
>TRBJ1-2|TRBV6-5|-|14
CASSTPGGRSGYTF